This record concerns one T cell receptor (beta chain) sequence. Its antigen remains unknown. The data were taken from a study of graft-versus-host responses after intestinal transplantation. Study as a whole: Once they had received anti-thymocyte globulin induction, all recipients took tacrolimus and steroids for about 3 years. The study, taken as a whole, reports: The marrow of recipients harbored GvH clones, and ileum or blood showed some of them first.

The germline V and J ends were trimmed by 4 bases and 4 bases, with 14 bases remaining between them. Germline loops: CDR1 SGHRS, CDR2 YFSETQ. This CDR3 has 14 residues. Repertoires were generated with immunoSEQ multiplex PCR, while TCRdb's copy carries only in-frame clones and drops some. The sample comprises more than 80,000 clones, around 90% of which are singletons, and approximately 0.35% rests with the top ten. This clonotype was obtained from a human donor who received an intestinal transplant. The sample was unstimulated CD4+ T cells sorted from spleen or lymph node cells, taken before intestinal transplant. V is TRBV5-1 and J is TRBJ2-5; a possible D gene is TRBD2 (6 bases). The CDR3 loop is CASSDGARGETQYF. The CDR3 DNA reads TGCGCCAGCAGCGATGGGGCGCGGGGAGAGACCCAGTACTTC.